Presented here are 19 T cell receptor beta chains from one specimen sequenced in a study of T cells in Graves' hyperthyroidism and ophthalmopathy. Researchers took RNA transcripts and amplified the TCR beta CDR3 regions from them. The TCR CDR3 was amplified in a first-round RT-PCR using the HTBI primer set. TCRdb reanalysed the multiplex PCR reads using MiXCR and keeps one entry per CDR3 protein. This sample has over 400,000 distinct CDR3 sequences, with around a fifth found just once. Material: blood. Every receptor here comes from an older woman with Graves' ophthalmopathy.

This clonotype occurred many times. The chain has TRBV5-1 and TRBJ2-3; 7 bases are shared with TRBD1. CDR1 and CDR2 (germline): SGHRS, YFSETQ. The J segment lost 5 bases and the V segment lost 4 bases, leaving 7 bases of the junction unmatched. The CDR3 consists of 14 residues. This CDR3 reads CASSPDRLGDTQYF. The CDR3 DNA reads TGCGCCAGCAGCCCGGACAGGCTTGGAGATACGCAGTATTTT.

The J gene is TRBJ1-5, the V gene TRBV7-8; D is possibly TRBD1 (6 bases). This CDR3 contains 15 residues. Germline CDR1 SGHVS, CDR2 FQNEAQ. V gave up 2 bases and J gave up 7 bases, with 15 bases separating them. DNA for the CDR3: TGTGCCAGCAGCTTATTAAACAGGGTCGGGCAGCCCCAGCATTTT. This translates into CASSLLNRVGQPQHF.

This clonotype was detected a few times. The V and J genes are TRBV12-5 and TRBJ1-1; D might be TRBD1 (5 bases). CDR1 LGHNT and CDR2 FRNRAP come from the germline V gene. The CDR3 spans 13 residues. V was pared by 6 bases and J by 4 bases, with 12 bases between. Here the CDR3 DNA reads TGTGCTAGTGGCGCAGACAGCGTCACTGAAGCTTTCTTT. Protein product: CASGADSVTEAFF.

There are many counts of this clonotype. The rearrangement joins TRBV11-1 to TRBJ2-1, with 12 bases lining up with TRBD2. Unmatched junction bases numbered 6, after V lost 5 bases and J lost 7 bases. The germline V gene encodes CDR1 SGHAT and CDR2 FQDESV (reference sequence). The CDR3 length is 15 residues. The CDR3 DNA reads TGTGCCAGCAGCCCCCGACTAGCGGGAGTAAATGAGCAGTTCTTC. It is translated as CASSPRLAGVNEQFF.

This clonotype has ten or more counts. J is TRBJ2-7 and V is TRBV11-2; maybe TRBD2 (5 bases). Germline V gene lookup returns CDR1 SGHAT and CDR2 FQNNGV. Trimming cost V 5 bases and J 3 bases, with 14 bases left between them. The CDR3 sequence is 14 residues long. The CDR3 nucleotides are TGTGCCAGCAGCGCAATGAGGGCGGTCTACGAGCAGTACTTC. Translating gives CASSAMRAVYEQYF.

The gene calls are TRBV7-2 and TRBJ2-6; D might be TRBD1 or TRBD2, each matching 5 bases. The CDR3 runs to 16 residues. Trimming removed 3 bases from V and 2 bases from J, with 11 bases in between. Germline V CDR1 and CDR2: SGHTA, FQGNSA. The CDR3 coding sequence is TGTGCCAGCAGCTTTGGACTGGGGGCTGGGGCCAACGTCCTGACTTTC. The encoded protein is CASSFGLGAGANVLTF.

A few counts support this clonotype. This chain connects TRBV5-1 to TRBJ2-3; TRBD1 aligns across 7 bases. Germline trimming cut 7 bases from V and 3 bases from J; bases unmatched to any gene: 11. Germline lookup yields CDR1 SGHRS and CDR2 YFSETQ. The CDR3 runs 15 residues. CDR3 in amino acids: CASHLDRVMTDTQYF. CDR3 in DNA: TGCGCCAGCCATCTCGACAGGGTGATGACAGATACGCAGTATTTT.

This clonotype was counted ten times or more. The chain uses TRBV28 and TRBJ2-3; D tentatively reads TRBD1 or TRBD2 (5 bases each). Trimming pared 8 bases from V and 8 bases from J, leaving 14 bases between. The germline CDR1 and CDR2 sequences are MDHEN and SYDVKM. The CDR3 has 12 residues. Written as DNA, the CDR3 is TGTGCCAGCCGGGGACCACACTCTACGCAGTATTTT. It specifies CASRGPHSTQYF.

The rearrangement uses TRBV20-1 and TRBJ2-1; D is perhaps TRBD1 (6 bases). This CDR3 comprises 14 residues. Germline lookup yields CDR1 DFQATT and CDR2 SNEGSKA (reference sequence). The V end lost 1 base, the J end lost 7 bases, and 14 bases lay between the germline ends. CDR3 in DNA: TGCAGTGCTAGAGCTGGGGGCCCGACGAATGAGCAGTTCTTC. It specifies CSARAGGPTNEQFF.

In DNA, the CDR3 is TGTGCCAGCAGGACTGACAGGGCAGAACAGTACTTC. As protein: CASRTDRAEQYF. The rearrangement uses TRBV28 and TRBJ2-7; 7 positions agree with TRBD1. The CDR3 is 12 amino acids. J was trimmed by 10 bases and V by 6 bases; bases with no gene match: 9. Germline assignment: CDR1 MDHEN and CDR2 SYDVKM.

The sample holds many counts of this clonotype. This chain links TRBV12-3 or TRBV12-4 with TRBJ1-1, with D perhaps matching TRBD1 (6 bases). The length of the CDR3 is 14 residues. The germline V and J ends were trimmed by 4 bases and 3 bases, with 12 bases remaining between them. CDR3 amino acids: CASSSTGFDTEAFF. The CDR3 coding sequence is TGTGCCAGCAGTTCGACAGGATTTGACACTGAAGCTTTCTTT.

The rearrangement links TRBV12-3 or TRBV12-4 to TRBJ2-2; unclear D gene. The CDR3 runs 11 residues. V was clipped by 6 bases and J by 6 bases, with 5 bases between them. CDR3 amino acids: CASRESGELFF. The CDR3 DNA follows: TGTGCCAGCAGGGAATCCGGGGAGCTGTTTTTT.

The chain employs TRBV19 and TRBJ1-1; no firm D call. The V gene's germline CDR1 is LNHDA and CDR2 SQIVND (reference sequence). The CDR3 has 13 residues. The ends were cut back, 5 bases at V and 2 bases at J, with 9 bases in the middle. The CDR3, as DNA: TGTGCCAGTAGTCATCAGCTTAACACTGAAGCTTTCTTT. Translating it yields CASSHQLNTEAFF. The whole variable domain, remainder taken from reference TRBV19 and TRBJ1-1, is DGGITQSPKYLFRKEGQNVTLSCEQNLNHDAMYWYRQDPGQGLRLIYYSQIVNDFQKGDIAEGYSVSREKKESFPLTVTSAQKNPTAFYLCASSHQLNTEAFFGQGTRLTVV.

This clonotype appeared many times. This chain links TRBV7-2 with TRBJ2-5; D is unresolved. The CDR3 has 13 amino acids. The V end lost 5 bases, the J end lost 2 bases, and 9 bases lay between the germline ends. Germline CDR1 and CDR2: SGHTA and FQGNSA. This CDR3 reads CASSQPSQETQYF. CDR3 sequence (DNA): TGTGCCAGCAGCCAACCCTCACAAGAGACCCAGTACTTC.

This clonotype was seen a handful of times. The chain joins TRBV28 to TRBJ1-1, with D hard to call. The CDR3 spans 16 residues. V was trimmed by 4 bases and J by 0 bases, leaving 15 bases between them. CDR1 and CDR2 (germline): MDHEN, SYDVKM. CDR3 coding DNA: TGTGCCAGCAGTTCCCTGCTGGGGTCCATGAACACTGAAGCTTTCTTT. It specifies CASSSLLGSMNTEAFF.

The chain uses TRBV20-1 and TRBJ2-3; 10 bases agree with TRBD2. The CDR3 contains 17 residues. The V gene's germline CDR1 is DFQATT and CDR2 SNEGSKA (reference sequence). V lost 5 bases and J lost 4; bases outside the gene matches: 15. The DNA of the CDR3 is TGCAGTGCTTGTGGACTAGCGGTCAAGGGATGGTCAGATACGCAGTATTTT. It specifies CSACGLAVKGWSDTQYF.

The chain carries TRBV5-1 and TRBJ2-7; 7 positions agree with TRBD2. CDR1 SGHRS and CDR2 YFSETQ come from the germline V gene. The CDR3 is 15 residues long. The V and J ends lost 4 bases and 1 base, in that order; junction bases with no gene match: 8. CDR3 nucleotides: TGCGCCAGCAGCCCCCCGTCTAGCGGATCCTACGAGCAGTACTTC. Its protein product is CASSPPSSGSYEQYF.

At least ten counts were recorded for this clonotype. CDR3 sequence (DNA): TGTGCCAGCAGCTTAAGGTGGGAGGGCACAGATACGCAGTATTTT. Encoded protein: CASSLRWEGTDTQYF. The chain links TRBV11-1 to TRBJ2-3, with a tentative D call TRBD2 (6 bases). Per the germline V gene, CDR1 is SGHAT and CDR2 is FQDESV (reference sequence). Trimming pared 2 bases from V and 1 base from J, leaving 10 bases between. CDR3 length: 15 residues.

The V and J genes are TRBV6-2 or TRBV6-3 and TRBJ1-3, with D possibly being TRBD1 (6 bases). The ends were cut back, 6 bases at V and 11 bases at J, with 11 bases in the middle. The CDR3 sequence is 11 residues long. Germline V CDR1 and CDR2: MNHEY, SVGEGT. CDR3 DNA sequence: TGTGCCAGCAGAAGGGACACCGCCATATATTTT. This gives the protein CASRRDTAIYF.